This T cell receptor (beta chain) is from a study of cytomegalovirus exposure and HLA in healthy donors. In this sample, this clone turned up once. Its antigen is unknown. Whole-study findings and limits: A list of 164 TCR beta chains associated with cytomegalovirus was given. Confirmation was obtained in vitro that a few CMV-associated chains are specific for CMV antigens. Rare TCR sequences predominated, though certain public TCRs were found in many donors.

The validation cohort, a group of over a hundred subjects, included the donors and was separate from the approximately 650-subject first cohort. Using immunoSEQ multiplex PCR, the repertoire was profiled, and TCRdb retains in-frame clones only, with some absent. The data show about 360,000 clones, with 70% to 90% seen just once and roughly 0.83% held by the top ten. The sequenced sample consisted of PBMCs. The clonotype comes from a woman aged 18 to 35 in good health and CMV-seronegative.

CDR3 DNA sequence: TGTGCCAGCAGCGATGACGGGACAGGGAACACTGAAGCTTTCTTT. This encodes CASSDDGTGNTEAFF. The chain joins TRBV11-2 to TRBJ1-1; 8 positions match TRBD1. This CDR3 contains 15 residues. With V trimmed by 5 bases and J by 1 base, 6 bases remained unmatched. The germline V gene encodes CDR1 SGHAT and CDR2 FQNNGV.